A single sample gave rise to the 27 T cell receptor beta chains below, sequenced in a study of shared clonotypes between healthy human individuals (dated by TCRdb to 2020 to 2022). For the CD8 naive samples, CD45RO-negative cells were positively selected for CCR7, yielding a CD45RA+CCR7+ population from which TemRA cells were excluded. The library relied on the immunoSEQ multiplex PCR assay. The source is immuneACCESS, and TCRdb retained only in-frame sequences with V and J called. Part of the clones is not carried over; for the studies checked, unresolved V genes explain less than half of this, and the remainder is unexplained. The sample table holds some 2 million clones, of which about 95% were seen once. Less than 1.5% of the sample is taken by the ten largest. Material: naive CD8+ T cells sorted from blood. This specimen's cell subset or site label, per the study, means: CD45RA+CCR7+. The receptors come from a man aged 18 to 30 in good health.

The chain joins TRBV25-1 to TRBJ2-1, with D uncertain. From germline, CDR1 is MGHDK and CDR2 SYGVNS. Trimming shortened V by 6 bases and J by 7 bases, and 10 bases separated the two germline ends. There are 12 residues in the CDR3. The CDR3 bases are TGTGCCAGCAGGGCAGACCGGAATGAGCAGTTCTTC. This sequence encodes CASRADRNEQFF.

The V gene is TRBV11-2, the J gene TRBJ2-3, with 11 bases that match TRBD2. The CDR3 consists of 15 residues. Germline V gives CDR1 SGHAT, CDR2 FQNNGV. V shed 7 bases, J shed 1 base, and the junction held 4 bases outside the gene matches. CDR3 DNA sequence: TGTGCCAGCAACGGACTAGCGGGTGGCACAGATACGCAGTATTTT. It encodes CASNGLAGGTDTQYF.

DNA of the CDR3: TGTGCCAGCAGTTTAGATGCGGAGCACTACAATGAGCAGTTCTTC. Its protein is CASSLDAEHYNEQFF. The chain employs TRBV27 and TRBJ2-1, with D unclear. Germline CDR1 and CDR2: MNHEY and SMNVEV (reference sequence). V lost 2 bases to trimming and J lost 3 bases, with 11 bases between them. This CDR3 contains 15 residues.

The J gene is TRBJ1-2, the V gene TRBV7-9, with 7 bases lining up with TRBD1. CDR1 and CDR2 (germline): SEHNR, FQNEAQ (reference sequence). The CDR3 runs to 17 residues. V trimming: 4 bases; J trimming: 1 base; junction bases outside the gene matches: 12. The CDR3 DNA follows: TGTGCCAGCAGCTCCACGGACAGGACATACGATAACTATGGCTACACCTTC. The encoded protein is CASSSTDRTYDNYGYTF.

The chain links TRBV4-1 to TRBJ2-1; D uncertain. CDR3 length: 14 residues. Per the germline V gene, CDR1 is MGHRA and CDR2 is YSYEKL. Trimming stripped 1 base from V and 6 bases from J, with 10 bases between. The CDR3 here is CASSQAGGSNEQFF. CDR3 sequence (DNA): TGCGCCAGCAGCCAAGCTGGTGGCTCCAATGAGCAGTTCTTC.

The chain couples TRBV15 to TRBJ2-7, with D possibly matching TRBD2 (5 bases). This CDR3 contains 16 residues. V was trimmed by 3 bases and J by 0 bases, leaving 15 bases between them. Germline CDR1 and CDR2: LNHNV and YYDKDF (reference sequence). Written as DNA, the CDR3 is TGTGCCACCAGCAGTGTGGGTGAGGGCCTCTCCTACGAGCAGTACTTC. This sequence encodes CATSSVGEGLSYEQYF.

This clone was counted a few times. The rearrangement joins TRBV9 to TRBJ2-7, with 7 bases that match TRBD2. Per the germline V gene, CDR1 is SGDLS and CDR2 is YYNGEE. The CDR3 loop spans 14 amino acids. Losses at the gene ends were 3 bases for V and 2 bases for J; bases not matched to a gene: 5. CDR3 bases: TGTGCCAGCAGCGCGGGGGGAGACCCCTACGAGCAGTACTTC. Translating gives CASSAGGDPYEQYF.

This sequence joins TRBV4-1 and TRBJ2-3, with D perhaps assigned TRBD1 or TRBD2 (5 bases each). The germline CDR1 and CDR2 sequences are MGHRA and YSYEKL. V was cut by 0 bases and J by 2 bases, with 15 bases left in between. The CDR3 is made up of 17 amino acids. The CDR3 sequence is CASSQDPLGVVTDTQYF. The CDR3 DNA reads TGCGCCAGCAGCCAAGACCCCTTGGGGGTCGTCACAGATACGCAGTATTTT.

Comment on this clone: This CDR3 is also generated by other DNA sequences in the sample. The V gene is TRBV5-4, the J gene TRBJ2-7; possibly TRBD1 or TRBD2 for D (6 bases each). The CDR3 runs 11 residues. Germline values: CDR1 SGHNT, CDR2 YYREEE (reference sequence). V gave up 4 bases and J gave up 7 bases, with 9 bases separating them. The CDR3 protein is CASSLGGEQYF. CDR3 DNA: TGTGCCAGCAGCCTAGGGGGGGAGCAGTACTTC. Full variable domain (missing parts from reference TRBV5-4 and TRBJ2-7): ETGVTQSPTHLIKTRGQQVTLRCSSQSGHNTVSWYQQALGQGPQFIFQYYREEENGRGNFPPRFSGLQFPNYSSELNVNALELDDSALYLCASSLGGEQYFGPGTRLTVT.

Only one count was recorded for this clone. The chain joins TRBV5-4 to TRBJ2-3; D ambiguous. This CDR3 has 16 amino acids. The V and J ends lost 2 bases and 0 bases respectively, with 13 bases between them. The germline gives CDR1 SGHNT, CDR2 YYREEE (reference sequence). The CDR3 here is CASSFWLTPSTDTQYF. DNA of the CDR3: TGTGCCAGCAGCTTTTGGTTAACACCTAGCACAGATACGCAGTATTTT.

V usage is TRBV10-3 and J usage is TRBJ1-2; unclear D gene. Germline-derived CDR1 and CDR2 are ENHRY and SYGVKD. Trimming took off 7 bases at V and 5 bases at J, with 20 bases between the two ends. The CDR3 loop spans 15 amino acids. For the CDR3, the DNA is TGTGCCATCACCCCCGACGGTGCTCACTTTTATGGCTACACCTTC. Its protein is CAITPDGAHFYGYTF.

The CDR3 is CASSPFAPGTAYNEQFF. The CDR3 nucleotides read TGCGCCAGCAGCCCCTTCGCGCCTGGGACCGCTTACAATGAGCAGTTCTTC. V is TRBV5-1 and J is TRBJ2-1, with D tentatively TRBD1 or TRBD2 (5 bases each). V gave up 4 bases and J gave up 4 bases, with 21 bases separating them. Germline CDR1 is SGHRS and CDR2 is YFSETQ. This CDR3 region has 17 residues. Full variable domain (remainder filled in from reference TRBV5-1 and TRBJ2-1): KAGVTQTPRYLIKTRGQQVTLSCSPISGHRSVSWYQQTPGQGLQFLFEYFSETQRNKGNFPGRFSGRQFSNSRSEMNVSTLELGDSALYLCASSPFAPGTAYNEQFFGPGTRLTVL.

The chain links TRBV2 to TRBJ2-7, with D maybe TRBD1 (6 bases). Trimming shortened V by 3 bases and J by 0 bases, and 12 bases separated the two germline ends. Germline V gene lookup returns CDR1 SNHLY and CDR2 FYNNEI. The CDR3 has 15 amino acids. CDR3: CASSDRGLTSYEQYF. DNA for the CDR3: TGTGCCAGCAGTGACAGGGGCCTCACCTCCTACGAGCAGTACTTC. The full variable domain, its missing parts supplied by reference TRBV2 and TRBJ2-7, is EPEVTQTPSHQVTQMGQEVILRCVPISNHLYFYWYRQILGQKVEFLVSFYNNEISEKSEIFDDQFSVERPDGSNFTLKIRSTKLEDSAMYFCASSDRGLTSYEQYFGPGTRLTVT.

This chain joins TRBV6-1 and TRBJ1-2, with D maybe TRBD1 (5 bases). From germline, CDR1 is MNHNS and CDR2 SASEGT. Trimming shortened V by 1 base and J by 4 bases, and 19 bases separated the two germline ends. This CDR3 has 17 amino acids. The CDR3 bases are TGTGCCAGCAGTGAAGGGGACCTCTATGATCCGGTCTATGGCTACACCTTC. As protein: CASSEGDLYDPVYGYTF.

The CDR3, as DNA: TGTGCCAGCAGCGACAGTGGCCTGGAGGAGACCCAGTACTTC. It codes for CASSDSGLEETQYF. The chain recombines TRBV9 with TRBJ2-5; D unresolved. The CDR3 covers 14 residues. Germline V gene data show CDR1 as SGDLS and CDR2 as YYNGEE. The germline V and J ends were trimmed by 3 bases and 5 bases, with 14 bases remaining between them.

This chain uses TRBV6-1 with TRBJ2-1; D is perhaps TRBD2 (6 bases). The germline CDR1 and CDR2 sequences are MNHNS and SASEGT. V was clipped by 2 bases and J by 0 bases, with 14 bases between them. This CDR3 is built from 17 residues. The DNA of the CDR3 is TGTGCCAGCAGTGAAAATCGGGCGGGGAGCTCCTACAATGAGCAGTTCTTC. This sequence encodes CASSENRAGSSYNEQFF.

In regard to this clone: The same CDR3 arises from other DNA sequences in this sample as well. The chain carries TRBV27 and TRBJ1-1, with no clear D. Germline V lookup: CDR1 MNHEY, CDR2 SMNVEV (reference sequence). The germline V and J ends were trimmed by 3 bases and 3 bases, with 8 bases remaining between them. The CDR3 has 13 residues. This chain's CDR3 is CASSLVGDTEAFF. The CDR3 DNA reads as TGTGCCAGCAGTTTGGTCGGGGACACTGAAGCTTTCTTT.

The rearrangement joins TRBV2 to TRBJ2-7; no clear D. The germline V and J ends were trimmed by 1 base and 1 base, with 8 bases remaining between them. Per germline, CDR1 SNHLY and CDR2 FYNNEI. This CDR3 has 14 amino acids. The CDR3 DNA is TGTGCCAGCAGTGAAGTAGTAGGGTCCTACGAGCAGTACTTC. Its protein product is CASSEVVGSYEQYF.

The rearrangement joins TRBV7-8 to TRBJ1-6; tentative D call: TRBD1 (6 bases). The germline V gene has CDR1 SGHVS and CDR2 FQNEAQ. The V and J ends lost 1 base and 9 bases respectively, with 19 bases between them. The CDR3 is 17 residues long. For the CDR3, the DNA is TGTGCCAGCAGCTTAGTCCCACAGGGAAGGGGGACTTCACCCCTCCACTTT. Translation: CASSLVPQGRGTSPLHF.

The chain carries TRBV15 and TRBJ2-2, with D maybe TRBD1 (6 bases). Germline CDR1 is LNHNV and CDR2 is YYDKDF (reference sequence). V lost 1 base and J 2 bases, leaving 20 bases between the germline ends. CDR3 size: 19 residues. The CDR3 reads CATSRVNSWDTRNTGELFF. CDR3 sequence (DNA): TGTGCCACCAGCAGAGTTAATAGCTGGGACACCAGAAACACCGGGGAGCTGTTTTTT.

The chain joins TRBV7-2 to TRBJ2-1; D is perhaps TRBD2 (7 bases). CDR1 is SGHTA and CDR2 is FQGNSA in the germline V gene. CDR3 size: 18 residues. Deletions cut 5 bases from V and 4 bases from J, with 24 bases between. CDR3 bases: TGTGCCAGCAGCCCGATAGCCCTACGGGGGGCCGTATACAATGAGCAGTTCTTC. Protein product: CASSPIALRGAVYNEQFF.

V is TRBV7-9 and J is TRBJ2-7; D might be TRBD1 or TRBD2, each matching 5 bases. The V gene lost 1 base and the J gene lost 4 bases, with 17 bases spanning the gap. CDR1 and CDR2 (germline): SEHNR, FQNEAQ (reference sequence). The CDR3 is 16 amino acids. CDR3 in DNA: TGTGCCAGCAGCTTAGGGGGGTACGGTGGTTTGTACGAGCAGTACTTC. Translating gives CASSLGGYGGLYEQYF.

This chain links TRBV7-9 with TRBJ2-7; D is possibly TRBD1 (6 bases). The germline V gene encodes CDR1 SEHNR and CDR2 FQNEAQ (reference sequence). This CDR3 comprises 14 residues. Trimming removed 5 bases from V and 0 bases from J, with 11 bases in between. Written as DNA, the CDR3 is TGTGCCAGCAGCACCAGGGGAGTCTCCTACGAGCAGTACTTC. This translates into CASSTRGVSYEQYF.

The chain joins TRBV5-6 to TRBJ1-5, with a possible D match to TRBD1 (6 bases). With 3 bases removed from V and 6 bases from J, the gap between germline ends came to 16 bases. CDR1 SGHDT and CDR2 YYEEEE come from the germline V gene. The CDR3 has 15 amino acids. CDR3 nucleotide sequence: TGTGCCAGCAGCTGGGCAGGGGCGGAGGTTCAGCCCCAGCATTTT. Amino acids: CASSWAGAEVQPQHF.

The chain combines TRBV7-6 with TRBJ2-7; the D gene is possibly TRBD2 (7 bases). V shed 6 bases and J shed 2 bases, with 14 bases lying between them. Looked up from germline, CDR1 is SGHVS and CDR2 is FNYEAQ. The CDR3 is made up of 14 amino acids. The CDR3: CASSEGGTPYEQYF. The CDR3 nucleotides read TGTGCCAGCAGTGAGGGGGGGACCCCCTACGAGCAGTACTTC.

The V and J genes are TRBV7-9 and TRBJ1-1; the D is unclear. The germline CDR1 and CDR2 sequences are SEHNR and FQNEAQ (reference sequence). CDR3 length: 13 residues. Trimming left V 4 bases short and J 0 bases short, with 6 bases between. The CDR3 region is CASSSPVNTEAFF. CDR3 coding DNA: TGTGCCAGCAGCTCTCCAGTGAACACTGAAGCTTTCTTT.

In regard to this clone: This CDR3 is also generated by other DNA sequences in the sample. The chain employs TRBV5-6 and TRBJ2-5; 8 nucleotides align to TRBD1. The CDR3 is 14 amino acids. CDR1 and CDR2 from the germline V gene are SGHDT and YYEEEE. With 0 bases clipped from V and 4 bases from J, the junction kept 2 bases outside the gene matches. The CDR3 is CASSLGTGRETQYF. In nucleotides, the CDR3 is TGTGCCAGCAGCTTGGGGACAGGGCGAGAGACCCAGTACTTC.